The present T cell receptor (beta chain) was sequenced within a study of blood T cell repertoires in COVID-19. Per the study methods: By means of reference gene primer amplification, nucleated cell counts were estimated. The repertoire was sequenced with immunoSEQ multiplex PCR; TCRdb's copy has only in-frame clones and lacks some. Clone size and V and J calls were adopted from that table, with D and trimming inferred from the DNA. The sample contains a few hundred thousand clones, around four fifths of which appear only once. The study recruited people aged 18 to 89 years across some 23 US areas. Trimming shortened V by 5 bases and J by 4 bases, and 11 bases separated the two germline ends. The CDR3 contains 13 residues.

This rearrangement joins TRBV12-3 or TRBV12-4 to TRBJ1-2; weak D call: TRBD1 (5 bases). This clonotype was obtained from a man aged 30 to 45 with acute COVID-19. Sequencing was done on a sample of PBMCs or T cells enriched from blood (not recorded which). CDR3 in DNA: TGTGCCAGCAGTCAACCGGGACTCTATGGCTACACCTTC. Protein sequence: CASSQPGLYGYTF.